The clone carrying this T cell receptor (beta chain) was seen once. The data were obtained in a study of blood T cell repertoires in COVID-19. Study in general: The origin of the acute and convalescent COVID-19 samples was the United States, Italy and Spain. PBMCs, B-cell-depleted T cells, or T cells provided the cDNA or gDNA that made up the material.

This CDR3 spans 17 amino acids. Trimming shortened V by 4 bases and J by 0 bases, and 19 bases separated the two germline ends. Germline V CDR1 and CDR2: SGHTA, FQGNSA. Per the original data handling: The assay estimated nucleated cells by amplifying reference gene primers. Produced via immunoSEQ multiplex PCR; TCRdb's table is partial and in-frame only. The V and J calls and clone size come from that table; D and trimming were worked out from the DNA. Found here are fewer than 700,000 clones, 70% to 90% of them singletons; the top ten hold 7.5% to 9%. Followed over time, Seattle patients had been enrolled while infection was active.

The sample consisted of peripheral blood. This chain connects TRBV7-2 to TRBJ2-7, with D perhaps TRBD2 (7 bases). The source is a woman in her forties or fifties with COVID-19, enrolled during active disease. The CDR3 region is CASSSQGGGFSSYEQYF. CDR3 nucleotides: TGTGCCAGCAGCTCACAGGGAGGGGGATTTAGCTCCTACGAGCAGTACTTC.